The sequence of this T cell receptor beta chain was determined in a study of PD-1 blockade in classical Hodgkin lymphoma. Study information: Every 2 weeks, patients had 3 mg/kg nivolumab intravenously. Study observations and caveats: TCR diversity at baseline was reported to be reduced in newly diagnosed patients relative to healthy donors. Before treatment, complete responders showed about the same diversity as newly diagnosed patients.

Each patient relapsed following autologous stem cell transplantation, and prior brentuximab vedotin exposure differed. The length of the CDR3 is 18 residues. Losses at the gene ends were 1 base for V and 3 bases for J; bases not matched to a gene: 12. Per the germline V gene, CDR1 is SGHAT and CDR2 is FQNNGV. As regards this clone: The antigen remains unidentified.

Sequencing used immunoSEQ multiplex PCR; TCRdb keeps in-frame clones, though not all of them. The sample records just over 7,000 clones, 84% being singletons. The sequence came from a human donor with classical Hodgkin lymphoma. Sequences were derived from peripheral blood mononuclear cells (PBMCs), sampled at baseline. The chain carries TRBV11-2 and TRBJ2-3; 8 nucleotides line up with TRBD1. The CDR3 loop reads CASSLAGTGPKRTDTQYF. CDR3 coding DNA: TGTGCCAGCAGCTTAGCCGGGACAGGACCTAAAAGAACAGATACGCAGTATTTT.